What follows are 10 T cell receptor beta chains derived from one specimen sequenced in a study of shared clonotypes between healthy human individuals. Using immunoSEQ multiplex PCR, the repertoire was profiled, and TCRdb retains in-frame clones only, with some absent. The sample has 2,500,000 or so clones, roughly nine tenths seen once. Sequenced material: naive CD4+ T cells sorted from blood. Noted subset: CD45RA+ positively selected. Receptors were obtained from a man aged 18 to 30 in good health.

The chain links TRBV19 to TRBJ2-3, with TRBD1 identical over 9 bases. The V gene's germline CDR1 is LNHDA and CDR2 SQIVND (reference sequence). The length of the CDR3 is 16 residues. V lost 5 bases to trimming and J lost 6 bases; unmatched junction nucleotides: 12. CDR3 sequence: CASSSTGTGPRDTQYF. Written as DNA, the CDR3 is TGTGCCAGTAGTTCCACCGGGACAGGGCCTCGGGATACGCAGTATTTT. The full variable domain, completed using reference TRBV19 and TRBJ2-3, is DGGITQSPKYLFRKEGQNVTLSCEQNLNHDAMYWYRQDPGQGLRLIYYSQIVNDFQKGDIAEGYSVSREKKESFPLTVTSAQKNPTAFYLCASSSTGTGPRDTQYFGPGTRLTVL.

V usage is TRBV9 and J usage is TRBJ2-1; no reliable D call. Germline V lookup: CDR1 SGDLS, CDR2 YYNGEE. V was shortened by 0 bases and J by 12 bases, with 13 bases between the two germline ends. The CDR3 length is 13 residues. The CDR3 is CASSVGSVARQFF. The CDR3 coding sequence is TGTGCCAGCAGCGTAGGATCCGTCGCGCGGCAGTTCTTC.

The gene calls are TRBV5-8 and TRBJ1-6; TRBD1 matches 8 bases. The CDR3 consists of 15 residues. Germline CDR1 reads SGHTS; CDR2 reads YDEGEE. The V and J ends lost 3 bases and 6 bases, in that order; junction bases with no gene match: 5. This CDR3 reads CASSSWDRINSPLHF. CDR3 DNA: TGTGCCAGCAGCTCGTGGGACAGGATTAATTCACCCCTCCACTTT. Full variable domain (remainder filled in from reference TRBV5-8 and TRBJ1-6): EAGVTQSPTHLIKTRGQQATLRCSPISGHTSVYWYQQALGLGLQFLLWYDEGEERNRGNFPPRFSGRQFPNYSSELNVNALELEDSALYLCASSSWDRINSPLHFGNGTRLTVT.

This chain links TRBV5-6 with TRBJ2-7; TRBD2 aligns across 14 bases. With V trimmed by 4 bases and J by 2 bases, 8 bases remained unmatched. Germline lookup yields CDR1 SGHDT and CDR2 YYEEEE. The CDR3 runs 17 residues. The CDR3 spells CASSQSGLAGGTYEQYF. CDR3 in DNA: TGTGCCAGCAGCCAGAGTGGACTAGCGGGGGGAACCTACGAGCAGTACTTC. Full variable domain (remainder filled in from reference TRBV5-6 and TRBJ2-7): DAGVTQSPTHLIKTRGQQVTLRCSPKSGHDTVSWYQQALGQGPQFIFQYYEEEERQRGNFPDRFSGHQFPNYSSELNVNALLLGDSALYLCASSQSGLAGGTYEQYFGPGTRLTVT.

A remark on this clone: At the DNA level, this CDR3 is encoded by other sequences in the same sample as well. J is TRBJ2-5 and V is TRBV18; D not resolved. V lost 3 bases and J lost 2, with 7 bases in between. The CDR3 runs to 13 residues. Germline assignment: CDR1 KGHSH and CDR2 LQKENI. CDR3 sequence reads: CASSPGSQETQYF. The CDR3 DNA follows: TGTGCCAGCTCACCCGGGTCACAAGAGACCCAGTACTTC.

The rearrangement joins TRBV4-1 to TRBJ2-3; 13 nucleotides line up with TRBD2. V was pared by 3 bases and J by 1 base, with 7 bases of the junction left unmatched. The V gene's germline CDR1 is MGHRA and CDR2 YSYEKL. The CDR3 totals 18 residues. In DNA form, the CDR3 reads TGCGCCAGCAGCCATTCGACCGGGACTAGCGGGGGCACAGATACGCAGTATTTT. Residues: CASSHSTGTSGGTDTQYF.

The rearrangement joins TRBV19 to TRBJ1-5; D is undetermined. Germline V gives CDR1 LNHDA, CDR2 SQIVND (reference sequence). The V end was cut by 6 bases, the J end by 2 bases, with 17 bases between. This CDR3 comprises 16 residues. As DNA, the CDR3 is TGTGCCAGTAGAGTCCCCGGGCCCCTCGGCAATCAGCCCCAGCATTTT. Protein: CASRVPGPLGNQPQHF.

The rearrangement joins TRBV7-9 to TRBJ2-2; 7 bases agree with TRBD2. Germline lookup yields CDR1 SEHNR and CDR2 FQNEAQ (reference sequence). V was clipped by 2 bases and J by 7 bases; unmatched bases: 7. This CDR3 has 15 amino acids. CDR3 nucleotides: TGTGCCAGCAGCTTACGCGGAGGGGAGGGCGGGGAGCTGTTTTTT. Its translation: CASSLRGGEGGELFF.

This chain joins TRBV19 and TRBJ1-2; 7 bases line up with TRBD1. The germline gives CDR1 LNHDA, CDR2 SQIVND (reference sequence). This CDR3 contains 14 residues. With 5 bases clipped from V and 6 bases from J, the junction kept 9 bases outside the gene matches. CDR3 in amino acids: CASSPQTGRDGYTF. The CDR3 DNA reads as TGTGCCAGTAGTCCTCAGACAGGGAGGGATGGCTACACCTTC.

The chain links TRBV9 to TRBJ2-1, with D uncertain. V lost 1 base, J lost 5 bases, and 7 bases lay in between. The length of the CDR3 is 13 residues. CDR1 and CDR2 from the germline V gene are SGDLS and YYNGEE. In DNA, the CDR3 is TGTGCCAGCAGCGTAAGCCCCAACAATGAGCAGTTCTTC. It yields the protein CASSVSPNNEQFF. The full variable domain, its missing parts supplied by reference TRBV9 and TRBJ2-1, is DSGVTQTPKHLITATGQRVTLRCSPRSGDLSVYWYQQSLDQGLQFLIQYYNGEERAKGNILERFSAQQFPDLHSELNLSSLELGDSALYFCASSVSPNNEQFFGPGTRLTVL.